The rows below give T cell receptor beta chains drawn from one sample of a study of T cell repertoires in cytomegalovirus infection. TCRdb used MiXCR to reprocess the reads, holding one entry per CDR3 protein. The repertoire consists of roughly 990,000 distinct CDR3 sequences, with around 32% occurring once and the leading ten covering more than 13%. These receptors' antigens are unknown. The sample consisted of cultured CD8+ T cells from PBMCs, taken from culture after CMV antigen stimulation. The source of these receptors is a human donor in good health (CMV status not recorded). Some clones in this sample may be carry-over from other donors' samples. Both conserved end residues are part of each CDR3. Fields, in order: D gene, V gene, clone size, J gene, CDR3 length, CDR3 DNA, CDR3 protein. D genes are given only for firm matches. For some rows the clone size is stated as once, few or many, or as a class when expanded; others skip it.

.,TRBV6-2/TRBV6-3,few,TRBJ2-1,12,TGTGCCAGCAGTTATGGGGTCGTTGAGCAGTTCTTC,CASSYGVVEQFF
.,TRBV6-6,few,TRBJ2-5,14,TGTGCCAGCAGTTACTCGGGGGCTGGAGAGACCCAGTACTTC,CASSYSGAGETQYF
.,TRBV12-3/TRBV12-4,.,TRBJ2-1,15,TGTGCCAGCAGTTTTGGCAGGGGCCCTTTGAATGAGCAGTTCTTC,CASSFGRGPLNEQFF
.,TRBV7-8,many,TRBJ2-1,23,TGTGCCAGCAGCTTAGCCTTGGAAAGCCCGGACGAGGGGCTGAGGAGCTCCTACAATGAGCAGTTCTTC,CASSLALESPDEGLRSSYNEQFF
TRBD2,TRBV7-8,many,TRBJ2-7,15,TGTGCCAGCAGCCCGAAGCTAGCGGGGCGCGACGAGCAGTACTTC,CASSPKLAGRDEQYF
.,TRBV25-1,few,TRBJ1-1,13,TGTGCCAGCAGTGATTCAGGGCGCACTGAAGCTTTCTTT,CASSDSGRTEAFF
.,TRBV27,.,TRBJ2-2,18,TGTGCCAGCAGCCAGGTTTTTTTTGACAGGGAGGTCACCGGGGAGCTGTTTTTT,CASSQVFFDREVTGELFF
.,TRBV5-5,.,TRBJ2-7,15,TGTGCCAGCAGCTTAGTTGGCATCCCCCCCTACGAGCAGTACTTC,CASSLVGIPPYEQYF
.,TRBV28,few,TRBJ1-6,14,TGTGCCAGCGGAGGCGCTCCATTGAATTCACCCCTCCACTTT,CASGGAPLNSPLHF
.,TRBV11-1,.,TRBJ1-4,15,TGTGCCAGCAGCCAAAGAGACGGAGCTAATGAAAAACTGTTTTTT,CASSQRDGANEKLFF
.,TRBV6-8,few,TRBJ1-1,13,TGTGCCAGCAGTCGACAGGAGAACACTGAAGCTTTCTTT,CASSRQENTEAFF
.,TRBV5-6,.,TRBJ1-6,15,TGTGCCAGCAGCTTGCTGACGGGGTGGAATTCACCCCTCCACTTT,CASSLLTGWNSPLHF
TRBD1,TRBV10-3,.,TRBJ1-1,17,TGTGCCATCAGTGAGTCGGGACAGTCTCGGTGGGAGACTGAAGCTTTCTTT,CAISESGQSRWETEAFF
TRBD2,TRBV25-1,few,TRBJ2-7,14,TGTGCCAGCAAACCACTAGCGGGGATCTACGAGCAGTACTTC,CASKPLAGIYEQYF
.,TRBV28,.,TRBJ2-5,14,TGTGCCCCGGGGGCAGGAAGAGACCAAGAGACCCAGTACTTC,CAPGAGRDQETQYF
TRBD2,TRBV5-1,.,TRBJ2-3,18,TGCGCCAGCAGCGGCTCCACCCAACTAGCGGAAAACACAGATACGCAGTATTTT,CASSGSTQLAENTDTQYF
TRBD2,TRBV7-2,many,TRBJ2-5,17,TGTGCCAGCAGCGAACTAGCGGGGGGGAGTGCTCGGGAGACCCAGTACTTC,CASSELAGGSARETQYF
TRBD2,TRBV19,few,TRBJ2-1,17,TGTGCCAGTAGCATCGGGCTAGCGGTCTTTGCCTACAATGAGCAGTTCTTC,CASSIGLAVFAYNEQFF
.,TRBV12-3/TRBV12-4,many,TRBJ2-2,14,TGTGCCAGCAGTTTCGTGGGGGACACCGGGGAGCTGTTTTTT,CASSFVGDTGELFF
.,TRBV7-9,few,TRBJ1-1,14,TGTGCCAGCGCCGCCCCAGCTATAAACACTGAAGCTTTCTTT,CASAAPAINTEAFF